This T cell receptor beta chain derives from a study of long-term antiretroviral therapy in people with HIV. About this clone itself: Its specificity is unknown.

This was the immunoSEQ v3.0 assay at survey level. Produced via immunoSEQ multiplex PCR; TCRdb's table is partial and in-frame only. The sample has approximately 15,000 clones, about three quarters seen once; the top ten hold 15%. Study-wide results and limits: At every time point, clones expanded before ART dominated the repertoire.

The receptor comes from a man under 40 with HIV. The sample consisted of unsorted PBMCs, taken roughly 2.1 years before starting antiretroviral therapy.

The CDR3 sequence is CAWRGRSWTGELFF. The CDR3 DNA follows: TGTGCCTGGAGAGGGAGGTCCTGGACCGGGGAGCTGTTTTTT. The chain recombines TRBV30 with TRBJ2-2; a weak D match, TRBD2 (6 bases). Trimming shortened V by 3 bases and J by 5 bases, and 13 bases separated the two germline ends. CDR1 is GTSNPN and CDR2 is SVGIG in the germline V gene (reference sequence). The CDR3 has 14 residues.